This T cell receptor (beta chain) was retrieved from a study of CD8 T cells in Susac syndrome. CDR3 size: 12 residues. Deletions cut 3 bases from V and 6 bases from J, with 5 bases between. TEMRA cells were FACS-enriched, while CD8+ and CD4+ T cells were negatively isolated. About 0.45 to 1 ug RNA was reverse transcribed with random hexamers. MiXCR, run by TCRdb on the immunoSEQ multiplex PCR reads, gives a single entry per CDR3 protein. This sample carries about 140,000 distinct CDR3 sequences, approximately 95% of them seen once, and the ten largest clones take over 0.25%. This TCR came from a human donor in good health. The chain uses TRBV12-3 or TRBV12-4 and TRBJ2-2; D remains ambiguous. The sample comprised CD8+ T cells from PBMCs. In DNA, the CDR3 is TGTGCCAGCAGTTTGTTCGCCGGGGAGCTGTTTTTT. Protein sequence: CASSLFAGELFF.